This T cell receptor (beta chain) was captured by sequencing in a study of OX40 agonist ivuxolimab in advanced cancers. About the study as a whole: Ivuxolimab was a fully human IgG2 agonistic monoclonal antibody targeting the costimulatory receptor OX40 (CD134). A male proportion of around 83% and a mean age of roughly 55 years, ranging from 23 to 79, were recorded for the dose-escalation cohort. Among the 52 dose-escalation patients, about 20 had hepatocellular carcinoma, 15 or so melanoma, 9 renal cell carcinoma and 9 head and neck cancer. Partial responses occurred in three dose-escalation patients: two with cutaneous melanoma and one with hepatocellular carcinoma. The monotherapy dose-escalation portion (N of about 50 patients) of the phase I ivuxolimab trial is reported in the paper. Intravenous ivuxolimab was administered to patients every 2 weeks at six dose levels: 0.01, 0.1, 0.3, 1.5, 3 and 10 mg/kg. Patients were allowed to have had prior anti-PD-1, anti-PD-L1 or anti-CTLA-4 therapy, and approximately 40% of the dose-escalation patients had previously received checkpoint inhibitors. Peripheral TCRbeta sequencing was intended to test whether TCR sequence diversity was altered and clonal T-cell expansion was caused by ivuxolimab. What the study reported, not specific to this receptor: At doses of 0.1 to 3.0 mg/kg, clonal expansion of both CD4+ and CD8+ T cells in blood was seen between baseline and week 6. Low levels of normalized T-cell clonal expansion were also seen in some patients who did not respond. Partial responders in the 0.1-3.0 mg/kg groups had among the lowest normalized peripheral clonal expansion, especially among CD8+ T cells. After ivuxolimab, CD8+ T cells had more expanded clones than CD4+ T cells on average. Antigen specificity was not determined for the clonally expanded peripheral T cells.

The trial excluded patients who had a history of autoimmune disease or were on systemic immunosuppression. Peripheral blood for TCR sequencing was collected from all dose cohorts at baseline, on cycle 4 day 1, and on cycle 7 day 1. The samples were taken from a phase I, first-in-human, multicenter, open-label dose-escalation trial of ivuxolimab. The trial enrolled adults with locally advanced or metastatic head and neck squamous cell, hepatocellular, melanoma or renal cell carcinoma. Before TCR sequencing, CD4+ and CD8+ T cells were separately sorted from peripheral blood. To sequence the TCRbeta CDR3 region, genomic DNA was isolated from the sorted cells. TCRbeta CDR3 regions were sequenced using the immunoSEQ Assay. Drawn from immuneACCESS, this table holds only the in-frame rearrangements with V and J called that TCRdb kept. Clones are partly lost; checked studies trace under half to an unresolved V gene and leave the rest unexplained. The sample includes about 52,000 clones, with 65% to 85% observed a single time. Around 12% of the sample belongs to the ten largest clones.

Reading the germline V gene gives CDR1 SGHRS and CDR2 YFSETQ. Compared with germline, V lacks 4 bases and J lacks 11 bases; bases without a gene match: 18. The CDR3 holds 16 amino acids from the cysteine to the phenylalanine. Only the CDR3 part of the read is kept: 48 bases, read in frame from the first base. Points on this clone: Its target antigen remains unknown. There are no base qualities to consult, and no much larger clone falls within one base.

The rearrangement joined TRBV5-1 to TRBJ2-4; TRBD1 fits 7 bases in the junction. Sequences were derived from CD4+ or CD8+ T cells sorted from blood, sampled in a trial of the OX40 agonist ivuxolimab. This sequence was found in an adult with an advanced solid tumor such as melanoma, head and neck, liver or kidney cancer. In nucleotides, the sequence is TGCGCCAGCAGCCAGGGGACAGCCCTACTGGATGAACTTCAGTACTTC. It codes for CASSQGTALLDELQYF.